This T cell receptor (beta chain) was documented in a study of cytomegalovirus exposure and HLA in healthy donors. The CDR3 contains 13 residues. V lost 4 bases to trimming and J lost 5 bases, with 10 bases between them. The germline gives CDR1 SGHRS, CDR2 YFSETQ. A multiplex PCR was run with 60 Vbeta primers and 13 Jbeta primers. Repertoires were generated with immunoSEQ multiplex PCR, while TCRdb's copy carries only in-frame clones and drops some. The table has approximately 44,000 clones, roughly nine tenths seen once; the top ten hold around 8%. The sample consisted of PBMCs. The receptor was isolated from a woman aged 40 to 50 in good health and CMV-seropositive. V usage is TRBV5-1 and J usage is TRBJ2-1; D is perhaps TRBD1 (6 bases). The CDR3 DNA reads TGCGCCAGCAGCCTTAGGACAGACAATGAGCAGTTCTTC. This codes for CASSLRTDNEQFF.